A single sample is the source of the 11 T cell receptor beta chains below, sequenced in a study of patients and donors after allogeneic stem cell transplantation. TCRdb analysed the RT-PCR reads with MiXCR anew, one entry per CDR3 protein. The sample shows about a million distinct CDR3 sequences, around 17% of them seen only once. What was sequenced was blood, either unsorted or a sorted T cell fraction (not recorded which). These receptors were obtained from a human donor who was either an allogeneic HSCT recipient or a stem cell or donor lymphocyte infusion donor (not recorded which). It is not recorded whose cells these are; they may come from a transplant donor.

The chain combines TRBV2 with TRBJ2-7, with 9 bases lining up with TRBD1. CDR1 and CDR2 from the germline V gene are SNHLY and FYNNEI. V was clipped by 5 bases and J by 6 bases; unmatched bases: 5. The CDR3 has 13 residues. For the CDR3, the DNA is TGTGCCAGCAGTACACAGGGGGCTGGCGAGCAGTACTTC. Protein sequence: CASSTQGAGEQYF.

This clonotype was counted once. The J gene is TRBJ2-7, the V gene TRBV7-2, with 7 bases that match TRBD1. The CDR3 is 14 amino acids. After removal of 3 bases from V and 2 bases from J, the junction contained 4 bases not matched to a gene. The germline gives CDR1 SGHTA, CDR2 FQGNSA. The CDR3 is CASSLGQKPYEQYF. The CDR3 DNA reads as TGTGCCAGCAGCTTGGGACAGAAGCCCTACGAGCAGTACTTC.

The chain uses TRBV19 and TRBJ1-1; no clear D. CDR1 and CDR2 (germline): LNHDA, SQIVND (reference sequence). The CDR3 sequence is 14 residues long. The V gene lost 2 bases and the J gene lost 1 base, with 8 bases spanning the gap. The CDR3 spells CASSIRLWNTEAFF. The DNA of the CDR3 is TGTGCCAGTAGTATAAGGCTGTGGAACACTGAAGCTTTCTTT.

The chain recombines TRBV10-3 with TRBJ2-7, with D unresolved. Trimming took off 6 bases at V and 3 bases at J, with 6 bases between the two ends. The germline gives CDR1 ENHRY, CDR2 SYGVKD. This CDR3 is built from 11 residues. CDR3 residues: CAIRKDYEQYF. The DNA for the CDR3 is TGTGCCATCAGAAAAGACTACGAGCAGTACTTC.

This clonotype was counted only a few times. The chain has TRBV5-1 and TRBJ1-4, with D unresolved. Trimming took off 2 bases at V and 8 bases at J, with 10 bases between the two ends. The CDR3 consists of 13 residues. CDR1 is SGHRS and CDR2 is YFSETQ in the germline V gene. The CDR3 coding sequence is TGCGCCAGCAGCTTTGAGACCGGCGAAAAACTGTTTTTT. It yields the protein CASSFETGEKLFF.

The sample holds many counts of this clonotype. The chain carries TRBV29-1 and TRBJ2-3; D remains unclear. Germline CDR1 reads SQVTM; CDR2 reads ANQGSEA. V lost 4 bases and J lost 2, with 7 bases in between. CDR3 size: 12 residues. CDR3 bases: TGCAGCGTTGGTAGGAACACAGATACGCAGTATTTT. It specifies CSVGRNTDTQYF.

This chain connects TRBV7-2 to TRBJ2-1, with 10 bases aligning to TRBD2. Germline V CDR1 and CDR2: SGHTA, FQGNSA. The CDR3 covers 15 residues. The J segment lost 6 bases and the V segment lost 5 bases, leaving 7 bases of the junction unmatched. The CDR3 sequence: CASSRSGGAGNEQFF. In DNA, the CDR3 is TGTGCCAGCAGCCGGAGCGGGGGGGCCGGCAATGAGCAGTTCTTC.

This clonotype was picked up a small number of times. The chain joins TRBV4-1 to TRBJ1-5; 9 nucleotides line up with TRBD1. The CDR3 is 15 residues long. With V trimmed by 5 bases and J by 7 bases, 9 bases remained unmatched. CDR1 is MGHRA, CDR2 YSYEKL, per germline. CDR3 protein: CASSSQGQGSQPQHF. As DNA, the CDR3 is TGCGCCAGCAGCTCTCAAGGACAGGGGTCCCAGCCCCAGCATTTT.

A few counts support this clonotype. The chain joins TRBV4-1 to TRBJ2-7, with TRBD2 matching 9 bases. Germline CDR1 is MGHRA and CDR2 is YSYEKL. This CDR3 has 17 residues. V shed 1 base and J 5 bases; nucleotides not matched to a gene: 12. In DNA form, the CDR3 reads TGCGCCAGCAGCCAAGCGAGAAGCGGGAGGCCAAACGACGAGCAGTACTTC. Protein: CASSQARSGRPNDEQYF.

This clonotype was seen at least ten times. This chain links TRBV4-1 with TRBJ1-1; D is uncertain. The ends were cut back, 7 bases at V and 4 bases at J, with 16 bases in the middle. Germline V gene data show CDR1 as MGHRA and CDR2 as YSYEKL. This CDR3 is 14 amino acids long. The CDR3 DNA is TGCGCCAGCACCGGGGTCAATAAGGGCACTGAAGCTTTCTTT. The encoded protein is CASTGVNKGTEAFF.

This clonotype was counted only a few times. The V call is TRBV4-1, the J call TRBJ2-2; D might be TRBD1 or TRBD2, each matching 5 bases. The CDR3 runs to 16 residues. From germline, CDR1 is MGHRA and CDR2 YSYEKL. The V gene lost 4 bases and the J gene lost 4 bases, with 16 bases spanning the gap. The CDR3 is CASSPIFRETTGELFF. CDR3 nucleotide sequence: TGCGCCAGCAGCCCAATATTCAGGGAGACCACCGGGGAGCTGTTTTTT.